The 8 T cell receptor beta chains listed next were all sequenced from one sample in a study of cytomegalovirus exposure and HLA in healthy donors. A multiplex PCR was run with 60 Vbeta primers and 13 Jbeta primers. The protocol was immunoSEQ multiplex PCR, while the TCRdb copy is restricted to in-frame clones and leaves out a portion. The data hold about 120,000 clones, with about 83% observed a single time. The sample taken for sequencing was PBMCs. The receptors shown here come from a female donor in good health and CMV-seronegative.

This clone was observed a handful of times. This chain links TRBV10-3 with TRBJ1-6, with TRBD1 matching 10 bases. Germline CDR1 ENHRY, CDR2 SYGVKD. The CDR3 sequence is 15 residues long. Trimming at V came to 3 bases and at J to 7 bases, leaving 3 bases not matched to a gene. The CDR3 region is CAISDTGQGNSPLHF. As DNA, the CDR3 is TGTGCCATCAGTGATACGGGACAGGGGAATTCACCCCTCCACTTT.

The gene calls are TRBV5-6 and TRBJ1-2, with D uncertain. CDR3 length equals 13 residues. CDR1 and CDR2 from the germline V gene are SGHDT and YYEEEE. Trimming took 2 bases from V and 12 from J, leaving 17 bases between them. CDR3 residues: CASSFREELAHTF. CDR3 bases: TGTGCCAGCAGCTTCCGGGAGGAATTGGCTCACACCTTC.

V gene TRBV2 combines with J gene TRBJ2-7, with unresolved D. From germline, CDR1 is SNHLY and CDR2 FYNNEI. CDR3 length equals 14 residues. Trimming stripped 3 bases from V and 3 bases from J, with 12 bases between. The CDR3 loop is CASSDPPPSYEQYF. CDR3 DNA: TGTGCCAGCAGTGACCCCCCCCCTAGCTACGAGCAGTACTTC.

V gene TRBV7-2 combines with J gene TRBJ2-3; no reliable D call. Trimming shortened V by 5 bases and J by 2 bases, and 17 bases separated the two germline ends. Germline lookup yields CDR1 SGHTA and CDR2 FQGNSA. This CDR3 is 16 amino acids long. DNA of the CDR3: TGTGCCAGCAGCGCCAGGCTTCTACTTAACACAGATACGCAGTATTTT. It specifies CASSARLLLNTDTQYF.

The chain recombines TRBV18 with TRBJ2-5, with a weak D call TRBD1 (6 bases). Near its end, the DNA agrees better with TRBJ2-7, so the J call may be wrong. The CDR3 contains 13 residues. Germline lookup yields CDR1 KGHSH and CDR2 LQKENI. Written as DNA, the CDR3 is TGTGCCAGCTCACCACCACAGGGATACGAGCAGTACTTC. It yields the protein CASSPPQGYEQYF.

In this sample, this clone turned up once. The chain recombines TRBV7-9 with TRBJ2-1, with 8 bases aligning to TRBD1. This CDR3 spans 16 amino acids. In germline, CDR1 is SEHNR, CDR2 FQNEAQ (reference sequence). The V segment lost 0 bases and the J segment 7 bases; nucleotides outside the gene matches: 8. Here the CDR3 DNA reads TGTGCCAGCAGCTTAGCAGTCCAGGGGGCAGGTAATGAGCAGTTCTTC. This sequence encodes CASSLAVQGAGNEQFF. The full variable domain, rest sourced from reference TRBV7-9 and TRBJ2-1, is DTGVSQNPRHKITKRGQNVTFRCDPISEHNRLYWYRQTLGQGPEFLTYFQNEAQLEKSRLLSDRFSAERPKGSFSTLEIQRTEQGDSAMYLCASSLAVQGAGNEQFFGPGTRLTVL.

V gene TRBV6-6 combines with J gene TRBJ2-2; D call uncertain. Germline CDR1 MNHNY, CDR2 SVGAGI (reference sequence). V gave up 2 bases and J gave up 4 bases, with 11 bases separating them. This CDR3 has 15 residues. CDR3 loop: CASSYAQVITGELFF. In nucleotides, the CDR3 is TGTGCCAGCAGTTACGCTCAGGTTATCACCGGGGAGCTGTTTTTT.

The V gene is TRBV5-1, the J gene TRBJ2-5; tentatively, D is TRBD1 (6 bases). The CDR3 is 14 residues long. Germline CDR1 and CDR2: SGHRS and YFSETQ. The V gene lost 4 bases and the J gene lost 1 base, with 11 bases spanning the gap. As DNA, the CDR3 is TGCGCCAGCAGCGATGGACAGCTCCAAGAGACCCAGTACTTC. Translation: CASSDGQLQETQYF.